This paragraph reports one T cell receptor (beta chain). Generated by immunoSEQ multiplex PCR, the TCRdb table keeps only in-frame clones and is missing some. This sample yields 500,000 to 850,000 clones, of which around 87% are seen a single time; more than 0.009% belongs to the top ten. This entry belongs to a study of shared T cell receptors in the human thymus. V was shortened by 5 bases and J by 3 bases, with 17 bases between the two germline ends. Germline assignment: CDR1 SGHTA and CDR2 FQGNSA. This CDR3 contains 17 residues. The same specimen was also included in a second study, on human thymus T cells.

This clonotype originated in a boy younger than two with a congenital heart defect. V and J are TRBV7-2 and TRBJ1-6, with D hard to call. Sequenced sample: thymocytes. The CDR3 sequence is CASSRGVGSIYNSPLHF. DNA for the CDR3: TGTGCCAGCAGCCGAGGTGTAGGCAGTATCTATAATTCACCCCTCCACTTT.